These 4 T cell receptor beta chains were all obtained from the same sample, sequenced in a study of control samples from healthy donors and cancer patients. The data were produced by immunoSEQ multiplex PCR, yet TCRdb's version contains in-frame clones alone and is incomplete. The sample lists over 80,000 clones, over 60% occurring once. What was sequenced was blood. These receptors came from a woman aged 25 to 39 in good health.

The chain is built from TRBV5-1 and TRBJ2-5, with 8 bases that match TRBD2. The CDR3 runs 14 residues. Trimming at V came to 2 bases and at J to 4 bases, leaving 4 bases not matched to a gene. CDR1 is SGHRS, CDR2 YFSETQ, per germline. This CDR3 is CASSFSGAGETQYF. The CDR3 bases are TGCGCCAGCAGCTTTAGCGGGGCAGGAGAGACCCAGTACTTC.

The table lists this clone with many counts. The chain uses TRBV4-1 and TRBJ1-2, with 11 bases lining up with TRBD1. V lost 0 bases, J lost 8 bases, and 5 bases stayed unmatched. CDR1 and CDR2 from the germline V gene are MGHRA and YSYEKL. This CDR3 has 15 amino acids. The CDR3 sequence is CASSQEGTGGRGYTF. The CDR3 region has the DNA TGCGCCAGCAGCCAAGAAGGGACAGGGGGAAGAGGCTACACCTTC.

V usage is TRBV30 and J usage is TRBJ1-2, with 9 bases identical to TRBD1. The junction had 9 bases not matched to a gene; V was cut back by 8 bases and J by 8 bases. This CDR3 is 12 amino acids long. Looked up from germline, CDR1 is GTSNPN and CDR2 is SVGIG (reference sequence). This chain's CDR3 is CARTGGAWGYTF. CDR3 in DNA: TGTGCCCGCACAGGGGGCGCGTGGGGCTACACCTTC.

The CDR3 loop is CASSFSNEQFF. The CDR3 DNA is TGCGCCAGCAGCTTCTCCAATGAGCAGTTCTTC. The chain recombines TRBV5-1 with TRBJ2-1; D not certain. Trimming cost V 2 bases and J 6 bases, with 3 bases left between them. There are 11 residues in the CDR3. The germline gives CDR1 SGHRS, CDR2 YFSETQ.